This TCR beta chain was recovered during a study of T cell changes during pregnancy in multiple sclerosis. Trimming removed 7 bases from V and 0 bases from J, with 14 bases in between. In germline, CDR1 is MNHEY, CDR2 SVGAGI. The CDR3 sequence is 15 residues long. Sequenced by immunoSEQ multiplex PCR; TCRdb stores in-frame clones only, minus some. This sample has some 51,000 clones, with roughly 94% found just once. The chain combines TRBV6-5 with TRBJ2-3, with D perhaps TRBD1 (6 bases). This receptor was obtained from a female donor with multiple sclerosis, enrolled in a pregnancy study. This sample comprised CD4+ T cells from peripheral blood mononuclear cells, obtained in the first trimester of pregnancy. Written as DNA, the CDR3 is TGTGCCAGCACGTTAAACAGGGATAGCACAGATACGCAGTATTTT. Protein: CASTLNRDSTDTQYF.